This entry lists 5 T cell receptor beta chains sequenced from one sample in a study of B cell selection in AIRE deficiency (dated by TCRdb to between 2018 and 2020). The library was produced with the immunoSEQ multiplex PCR assay. In its TCRdb copy, this immuneACCESS table keeps in-frame sequences only and misses some clones. Where compared with another copy, unresolved V genes explain less than half of these, and the others have no known cause. For this sample there are more than 12,000 clones; around 93% appear just once. The top ten clonotypes cover 0.85% to 1.2% of the sample. Regulatory T cells were sorted as CD4+CD25hiCD127low/negative cells. The sample comprised Tregs sorted from PBMCs. These receptors originate from a human donor with AIRE deficiency.

The rearrangement joins TRBV4-1 to TRBJ2-3, with D hard to call. Germline CDR1 MGHRA, CDR2 YSYEKL. The ends were cut back, 2 bases at V and 6 bases at J, with 12 bases in the middle. CDR3 length: 14 residues. DNA for the CDR3: TGCGCCAGCAGCCAACCCTACGGGCTGGATACGCAGTATTTT. Its translation is CASSQPYGLDTQYF.

The chain employs TRBV7-6 and TRBJ2-5; the match to TRBD2 covers 7 bases. CDR3 length: 16 amino acids. With V trimmed by 2 bases and J by 0 bases, 6 bases remained unmatched. Germline lookup yields CDR1 SGHVS and CDR2 FNYEAQ. The CDR3: CASSLLIAGYQETQYF. The CDR3 nucleotides read TGTGCCAGCAGCTTATTGATAGCGGGTTACCAAGAGACCCAGTACTTC. Full variable domain (remainder filled in from reference TRBV7-6 and TRBJ2-5): GAGVSQSPRYKVTKRGQDVALRCDPISGHVSLYWYRQALGQGPEFLTYFNYEAQQDKSGLPNDRFSAERPEGSISTLTIQRTEQRDSAMYRCASSLLIAGYQETQYFGPGTRLLVL.

The rearrangement links TRBV4-1 to TRBJ1-4; D is unresolved. Germline V lookup: CDR1 MGHRA, CDR2 YSYEKL. Trimming cost V 0 bases and J 0 bases, with 14 bases left between them. The CDR3 totals 18 residues. The CDR3 spells CASSQDTGPRPTNEKLFF. In nucleotides, the CDR3 is TGCGCCAGCAGCCAAGACACTGGGCCCCGCCCAACTAATGAAAAACTGTTTTTT.

The V gene is TRBV14, the J gene TRBJ2-5; D perhaps matches TRBD1 (6 bases). From germline, CDR1 is SGHDN and CDR2 FVKESK. This CDR3 comprises 17 residues. Trimming pared 4 bases from V and 5 bases from J, leaving 23 bases between. CDR3 DNA sequence: TGTGCCAGCAGCCCCAACAGGGCTGTTCCCCGACTGGAGACCCAGTACTTC. Its protein is CASSPNRAVPRLETQYF. Combining the CDR3 with reference TRBV14 and TRBJ2-5 gives the whole variable domain EAGVTQFPSHSVIEKGQTVTLRCDPISGHDNLYWYRRVMGKEIKFLLHFVKESKQDESGMPNNRFLAERTGGTYSTLKVQPAELEDSGVYFCASSPNRAVPRLETQYFGPGTRLLVL.

V usage is TRBV6-1 and J usage is TRBJ2-7, with D uncertain. The end of the DNA aligns better with TRBJ2-5, so the J call may be wrong. The CDR3 has 13 amino acids. Germline CDR1 is MNHNS and CDR2 is SASEGT. The CDR3 DNA reads as TGTGCCAGCAGTGGAGTTCTTTCGGAGACCCAGTACTTC. Protein sequence: CASSGVLSETQYF.